This TCR beta chain was sequenced in a study of shared clonotypes between healthy human individuals. Study-wide results and caveats: Investigators expected sequencing depth to affect clonotype sharing among donors.

Germline assignment: CDR1 SGHTA and CDR2 FQGNSA. The CDR3 length is 15 residues. Deletions cut 2 bases from V and 0 bases from J, with 7 bases between. A remark on this clone: No antigen is known for it.

Here immunoSEQ multiplex PCR was the method, and the copy in TCRdb shows in-frame clones only, minus some. The sample consists of roughly 1 million clones, approximately 80% of them appearing once. The receptor comes from a man between 18 and 29 years old in good health. Some clones in this sample may be carry-over from other donors' samples. Sequencing input: memory CD4+ T cells from PBMCs. Noted subset: CD45RA-negative fraction. The chain is built from TRBV7-2 and TRBJ2-2; no clear D. CDR3 bases: TGTGCCAGCAGCTTAAGTCCCACGAACACCGGGGAGCTGTTTTTT. Its translation: CASSLSPTNTGELFF.